This T cell receptor (beta chain) was captured by sequencing in a study of blood T cell repertoires in COVID-19. Study overall: PBMCs, B-cell-depleted T cells, or T cells provided the cDNA or gDNA that made up the material.

V was shortened by 4 bases and J by 0 bases, with 8 bases between the two germline ends. Per the germline V gene, CDR1 is MDHEN and CDR2 is SYDVKM. There are 14 residues in the CDR3. Assay used: immunoSEQ multiplex PCR; TCRdb lists only in-frame clones, some missing. The table shows 150,000 to 200,000 clones, with approximately 91% occurring only once. This chain joins TRBV28 and TRBJ2-3; D perhaps matches TRBD2 (5 bases). This TCR was sampled from a woman aged 18-29 years who had recovered from COVID-19. The source material was PBMCs or T cells enriched from blood (not recorded which). CDR3 region: CASSSRTSTDTQYF. In DNA, the CDR3 is TGTGCCAGCAGTTCTCGGACTAGCACAGATACGCAGTATTTT.